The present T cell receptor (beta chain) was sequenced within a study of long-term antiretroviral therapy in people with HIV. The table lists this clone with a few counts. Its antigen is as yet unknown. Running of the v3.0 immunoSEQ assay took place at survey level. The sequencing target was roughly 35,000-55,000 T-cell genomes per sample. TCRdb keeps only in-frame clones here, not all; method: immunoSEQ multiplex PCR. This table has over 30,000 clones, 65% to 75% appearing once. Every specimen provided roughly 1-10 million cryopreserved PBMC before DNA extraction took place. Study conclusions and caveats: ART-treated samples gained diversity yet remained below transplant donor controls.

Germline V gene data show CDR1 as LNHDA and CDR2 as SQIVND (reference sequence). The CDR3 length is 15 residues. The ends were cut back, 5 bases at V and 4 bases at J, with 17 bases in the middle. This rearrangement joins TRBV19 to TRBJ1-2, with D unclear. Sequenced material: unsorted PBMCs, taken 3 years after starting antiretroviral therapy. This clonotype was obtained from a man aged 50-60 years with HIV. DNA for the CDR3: TGTGCCAGTAGTGTCCGGACGGCCCTTACCTATGGCTACACCTTC. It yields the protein CASSVRTALTYGYTF.